The next 12 T cell receptor beta chains were all read from a single sample in a study of shared clonotypes between healthy human individuals (dated by TCRdb to about 2020). The library came from the immunoSEQ multiplex PCR assay. Drawn from immuneACCESS, this table holds only the in-frame rearrangements with V and J called that TCRdb kept. Clones are partly lost; checked studies trace under half to an unresolved V gene and leave the rest unexplained. This sample comprises millions of clones, more than 80% of them detected only once. 0.11% to 0.15% of the sample rests with the top ten. The material sequenced was naive CD4+ T cells sorted from blood. In light of the paper, this sample's cell subset or site label describes: CD45RA+ positively selected. Every receptor here comes from a man between 18 and 35 years old in good health.

The chain couples TRBV6-5 to TRBJ1-2; D is ambiguous. CDR1 is MNHEY and CDR2 is SVGAGI in the germline V gene. The CDR3 runs to 14 residues. V shed 6 bases and J shed 1 base, with 12 bases lying between them. The CDR3 DNA follows: TGTGCCAGCAGGGGGTCTGGAGATAACTATGGCTACACCTTC. Its protein product is CASRGSGDNYGYTF.

The chain carries TRBV7-2 and TRBJ2-3; 12 bases match TRBD2. This CDR3 has 18 residues. The germline V gene has CDR1 SGHTA and CDR2 FQGNSA. V shed 5 bases and J 6 bases; nucleotides not matched to a gene: 15. The CDR3 nucleotides are TGTGCCAGCAGCCCTGGGACTAGCGGGCGTCGGGGGGGGGATACGCAGTATTTT. Translated, it gives CASSPGTSGRRGGDTQYF.

The J gene is TRBJ2-1, the V gene TRBV14; no clear D gene. Between the trimmed V and J ends, which lost 0 bases and 0 bases, there was a span of 9 bases. Per germline, CDR1 SGHDN and CDR2 FVKESK. The CDR3 covers 16 residues. CDR3 DNA: TGTGCCAGCAGCCAAGACAGACTTATCTCCTACAATGAGCAGTTCTTC. Its protein product is CASSQDRLISYNEQFF.

This chain uses TRBV18 with TRBJ1-3, with unresolved D. Per germline, CDR1 KGHSH and CDR2 LQKENI. V was pared by 4 bases and J by 0 bases, with 10 bases between. This CDR3 region has 15 residues. CDR3 sequence reads: CASSLTGNSGNTIYF. The CDR3 nucleotides are TGTGCCAGCTCACTCACCGGGAACTCTGGAAACACCATATATTTT.

J is TRBJ2-3 and V is TRBV5-4; D gene unclear. Germline V CDR1 and CDR2: SGHNT, YYREEE (reference sequence). This CDR3 is built from 16 residues. The V and J ends lost 1 base and 4 bases respectively, with 16 bases between them. CDR3 loop: CASSLFVGGVADTQYF. The CDR3 DNA reads as TGTGCCAGCAGCTTGTTCGTTGGTGGCGTCGCAGATACGCAGTATTTT.

The genes are TRBV21-1 and TRBJ2-7; TRBD2 is taken as the D call from the table, unchecked against the DNA. TRBV21-1 corresponds to a pseudogene. There are 14 residues in the CDR3. CDR3 region: CASPGTPSSYEQYF. CDR3 nucleotides: TGTGCCAGCCCCGGGACTCCGAGCTCCTACGAGCAGTACTTC.

This chain connects TRBV5-6 to TRBJ2-5; D may be TRBD2 (6 bases). Germline V gene lookup returns CDR1 SGHDT and CDR2 YYEEEE. Between the trimmed V and J ends, which lost 4 bases and 0 bases, there was a span of 10 bases. This CDR3 comprises 14 residues. CDR3 coding DNA: TGTGCCAGCAGCGGGGGGTGGTACCAAGAGACCCAGTACTTC. It encodes CASSGGWYQETQYF.

Of note for this clone: A junction boundary mismatches the germline segment, possibly from a read error. This rearrangement joins TRBV2 to TRBJ2-1, with 11 bases that match TRBD2. Germline CDR1 and CDR2: SNHLY and FYNNEI. The CDR3 spans 16 residues. The CDR3 DNA reads TGTGCCAGCAGTGAGTGGCTAGCGGGGGGACAGTCCCAAGAGCTCTTC. Encoded protein: CASSEWLAGGQSQELF.

V and J are TRBV29-1 and TRBJ2-1, with 10 positions matching TRBD2. In germline, CDR1 is SQVTM, CDR2 ANQGSEA. This CDR3 has 16 amino acids. The trim removed 4 bases at V and 2 bases at J, leaving 8 bases unmatched. DNA of the CDR3: TGCAGCGTTGGAGCCTGGACTAGCGGCCCCTACAATGAGCAGTTCTTC. Encoded protein: CSVGAWTSGPYNEQFF.

The rearrangement links TRBV18 to TRBJ2-7; D call uncertain. The germline CDR1 and CDR2 sequences are KGHSH and LQKENI. The CDR3 is made up of 12 amino acids. V lost 3 bases and J 3 bases, leaving 6 bases between the germline ends. The CDR3 loop reads CASSPRHYEQYF. DNA of the CDR3: TGTGCCAGCTCACCCCGCCACTACGAGCAGTACTTC. The full variable domain, its missing parts supplied by reference TRBV18 and TRBJ2-7, is NAGVMQNPRHLVRRRGQEARLRCSPMKGHSHVYWYRQLPEEGLKFMVYLQKENIIDESGMPKERFSAEFPKEGPSILRIQQVVRGDSAAYFCASSPRHYEQYFGPGTRLTVT.

This chain connects TRBV7-8 to TRBJ2-7; D possibly corresponds to TRBD1 (6 bases). The CDR3 runs to 15 residues. Deletions cut 3 bases from V and 3 bases from J, with 15 bases between. Germline V CDR1 and CDR2: SGHVS, FQNEAQ. CDR3 sequence (DNA): TGTGCCAGCAGCTTCGGGACAACCACCTTCTACGAGCAGTACTTC. Residues: CASSFGTTTFYEQYF.

The chain couples TRBV19 to TRBJ2-6, with 7 bases lining up with TRBD1. J gave up 0 bases and V 5 bases, and 10 bases lay outside the gene matches. The CDR3 contains 18 residues. The germline V gene encodes CDR1 LNHDA and CDR2 SQIVND (reference sequence). The CDR3, as DNA: TGTGCCAGTAGTCTAAGGGACAGCGGATTCTCTGGGGCCAACGTCCTGACTTTC. Translated, it gives CASSLRDSGFSGANVLTF.